This TCR beta chain was identified in a study of identical twins. CDR1 and CDR2 from the germline V gene are DFQATT and SNEGSKA (reference sequence). V shed 0 bases and J 1 base; nucleotides not matched to a gene: 13. The CDR3 runs to 19 residues. TCRdb itself ran the 5' RACE reads through MiXCR, one entry per CDR3 protein. Of about 250,000 distinct CDR3 sequences in the sample, about 8% were seen once. This sample was also put to use in a study of yellow fever vaccine responses in identical twins. In that study: Twins reportedly showed a vaccine T cell response that seemed partly convergent and partly personalized.

The sequenced material came from CD8+ T cells sorted from blood. This rearrangement joins TRBV20-1 to TRBJ2-5; 11 bases agree with TRBD2. The source is a woman under 30 in good health. CDR3 sequence (DNA): TGCAGTGCTAGAGATCGGCTAACAGGACTAGCGGGTCCCCAAGAGACCCAGTACTTC. Translation gives CSARDRLTGLAGPQETQYF.